This TCR beta chain was sequenced for a study of shared clonotypes between healthy human individuals (TCRdb year 2020). Regarding the research as a whole: Three men and two women, aged 18 to 49 years, made up the cohort. The study deeply sequenced blood TCR repertoires of about five healthy adults to estimate repertoire size and the extent of clonotype sharing between individuals. Libraries were prepared and TCR repertoires were sequenced by different laboratories using diverse techniques, in order to increase sequencing depth and limit assay-specific biases. Per donor, leukapheresis produced somewhere between about 0.94 and 9 billion PBMCs. For each donor, three plates each were used for CD4 naive and CD4 memory, two plates were used for CD8 naive, and one plate was used for CD8 memory. Study-level results and caveats: Even with the large sequencing depth, rarefaction of the sorted-subset datasets indicated that sequencing was incomplete. Pairwise subsampling indicated that sequencing depth was expected to affect the degree of clonotype sharing among donors. Larger estimated clonotype richness was generally found for naive subsets than for memory subsets. Compared with non-shared clonotypes, the clonotypes found in all four sorted-subset donors had higher generation probabilities. Because the study included a small number of donors, the genetic and exposure-history diversity represented was limited. About 5% of naive CD4, around 3.5% of naive CD8, 2% to 2.5% of memory CD4, and about 0.4% of memory CD8 clonotypes were shared across several donors. Only blood was sampled, and tissue TCR repertoires likely differ from those in blood.

V is reduced by 3 bases and J by 1 base, leaving a spacing of 8 bases between them. Reading from cysteine to phenylalanine, the CDR3 counts 15 amino acids. The sequence is cut down to CDR3 DNA, 45 bases in frame from base 1. The CDR1 and CDR2 encoded by the germline V gene (reference sequence) are SGHNT and YYREEE. Using the deep immunoSEQ assay, TCR CDR3 regions were amplified from genomic DNA by multiplex PCR. Extracted genomic DNA from each cell subset was distributed evenly across all wells of several immunoSEQ 96-well plates, and each plate was treated as a replicate. For sorted subsets, each replicate PCR was loaded with 200 ng genomic DNA, equivalent to 30,000 or so T cell genomes. Purified libraries were quantified with a Qubit 3.0 fluorometer, sized on a Bioanalyzer 2100, and re-quantified with the KAPA Library Quantification kit. A separate single-read 150-cycle Illumina NextSeq 550 flow cell was used to sequence each immunoSEQ 96-well plate. In the authors' own workflow: Because the immunoSEQ output included only junctional sequences and no quality scores, the filtering could not be the same as the filtering used for full-length reads. To assign V/J genes and CDR3, sequences were annotated using PyIR, a Python wrapper for IgBLAST v1.9, with IMGT germline references. Any read was removed if the V/J assignment was weak (E-value above 1e-6), the CDR3 was missing, or the read contained stop codons, out-of-frame junctions, or ambiguous translated residues. V3J clonotypes were defined as sequences sharing an identical inferred V gene, J gene, and CDR3 amino acid sequence. The percentage overlap between two repertoires was calculated by dividing the number of shared unique clonotypes by the size of the smaller repertoire. Three approaches were used to assess repertoire richness: RTK rarefaction, the Chao1 estimator, and Recon v2.1 estimates of unobserved clonotypes. Generation probabilities for all TCRbeta clonotypes obtained by the gDNA method from several donors were computed using OLGA. TCRdb took this table from immuneACCESS and kept in-frame rearrangements with V and J called. Such tables lack part of the clones; where checked against another copy, unresolved V genes explain under half of the gap, and the rest is unexplained. For V, J and clone size, that table is used; D and trimming come from the DNA. The sample profile shows 2 million to 2.5 million clones; approximately 94% of them were found once. Clones ranked in the top ten supply more than 0.35% of the sample.

On this clone: Its binding antigen is unknown. Nothing much larger sits one base from this clone, and base qualities are not available.

The donors were healthy, HIV-negative adults who had no recently reported acute infections or vaccinations. Every donor was a Caucasian adult living in Nashville, Tennessee, USA. Magnetic negative selection was used to enrich CD4+ T cells, after which naive cells were positively selected on CD45RA and the negative fraction became the memory subset. After blood collection by leukapheresis, PBMCs were isolated using Ficoll-Histopaque density gradient centrifugation and then cryopreserved in the vapor phase of liquid nitrogen. Analytical flow cytometry was used to check the purity and quantity of every magnetically sorted T cell population. Each sorted fraction had its genomic DNA isolated and then quantified by UV absorbance on a Nanodrop 2000c.

Sequences were obtained from naive CD4+ T cells from PBMCs. This specimen's cell subset or site label, interpreted: CD45RA+ positively selected. This sequence was found in a man in his late teens or twenties in good health. Some clones in this sample may be carry-over from other donors' samples. Recombination joined TRBV5-4 with TRBJ2-6; too little of a D gene remains to name it. CDR3 sequence: CASSSGPSGANVLTF. Read as DNA, the sequence is TGTGCCAGCAGCTCGGGCCCATCTGGGGCCAACGTCCTGACTTTC.